Many counts were recorded for the clone carrying this TCR beta chain. The sample comes from a study of spatial heterogeneity in lung cancer. TCRdb processed the 5' RACE reads anew with MiXCR; each CDR3 protein has one entry. The table has about 95,000 distinct CDR3 sequences, over 8.5% seen once. From germline, CDR1 is LNHDA and CDR2 SQIVND (reference sequence). The CDR3 spans 15 residues. The J segment lost 5 bases and the V segment lost 5 bases, leaving 10 bases of the junction unmatched. As to time point: sample taken at primary tumor resection. No cells were sorted before sequencing. The whole RNA sequenced was extracted from tumor, nontumor lung or frozen PBMC.

Sequencing used PBMCs, obtained at surgery. This clonotype originated in a male donor with early-stage non-small cell lung cancer. V and J are TRBV19 and TRBJ2-7; TRBD1 agrees at 9 bases. The CDR3 sequence is CASSVNRGRRDEQYF. CDR3 sequence (DNA): TGTGCCAGTAGTGTCAACAGGGGGCGCCGGGACGAGCAGTACTTC.